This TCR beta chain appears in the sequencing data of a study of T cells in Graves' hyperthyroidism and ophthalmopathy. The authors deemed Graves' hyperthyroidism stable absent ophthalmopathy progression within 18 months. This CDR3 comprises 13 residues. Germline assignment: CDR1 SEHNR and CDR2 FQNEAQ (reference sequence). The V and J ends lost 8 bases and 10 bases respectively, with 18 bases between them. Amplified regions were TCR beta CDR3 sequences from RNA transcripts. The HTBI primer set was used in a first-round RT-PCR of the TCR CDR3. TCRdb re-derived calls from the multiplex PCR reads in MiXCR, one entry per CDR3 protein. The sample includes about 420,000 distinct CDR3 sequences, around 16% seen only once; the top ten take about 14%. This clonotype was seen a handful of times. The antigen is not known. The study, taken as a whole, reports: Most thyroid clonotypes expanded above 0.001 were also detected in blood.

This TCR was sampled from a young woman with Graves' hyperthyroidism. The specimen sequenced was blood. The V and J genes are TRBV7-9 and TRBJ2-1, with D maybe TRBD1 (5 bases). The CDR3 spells CASDKGLAGEQFF. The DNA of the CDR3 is TGTGCCAGCGATAAAGGGCTCGCAGGGGAGCAGTTCTTC.